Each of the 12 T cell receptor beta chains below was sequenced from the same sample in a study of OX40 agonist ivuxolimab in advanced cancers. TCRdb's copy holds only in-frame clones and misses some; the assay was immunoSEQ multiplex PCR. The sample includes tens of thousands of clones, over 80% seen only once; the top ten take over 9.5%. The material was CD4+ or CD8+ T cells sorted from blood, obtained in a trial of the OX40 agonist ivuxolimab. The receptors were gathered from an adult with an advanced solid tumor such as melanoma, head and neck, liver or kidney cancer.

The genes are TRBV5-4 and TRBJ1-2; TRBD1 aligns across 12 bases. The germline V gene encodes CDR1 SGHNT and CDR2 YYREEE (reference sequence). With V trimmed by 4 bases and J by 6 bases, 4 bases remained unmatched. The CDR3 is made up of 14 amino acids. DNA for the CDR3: TGTGCCAGCAGCCCCGGGACAGGGGGCCATGGCTACACCTTC. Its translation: CASSPGTGGHGYTF.

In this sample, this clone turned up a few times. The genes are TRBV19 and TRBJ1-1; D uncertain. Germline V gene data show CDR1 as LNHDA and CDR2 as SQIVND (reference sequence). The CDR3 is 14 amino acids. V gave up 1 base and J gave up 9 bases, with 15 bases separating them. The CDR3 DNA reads TGTGCCAGTAGTATAGCCCCCAGGTCCCCACAAGCTTTCTTT. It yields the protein CASSIAPRSPQAFF.

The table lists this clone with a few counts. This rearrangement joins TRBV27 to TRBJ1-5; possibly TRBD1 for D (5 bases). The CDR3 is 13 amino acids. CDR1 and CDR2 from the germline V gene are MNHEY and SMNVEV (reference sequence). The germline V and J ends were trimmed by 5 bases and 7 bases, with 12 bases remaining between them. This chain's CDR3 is CASSTTGTQPQHF. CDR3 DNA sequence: TGTGCCAGCAGTACCACCGGGACCCAGCCCCAGCATTTT.

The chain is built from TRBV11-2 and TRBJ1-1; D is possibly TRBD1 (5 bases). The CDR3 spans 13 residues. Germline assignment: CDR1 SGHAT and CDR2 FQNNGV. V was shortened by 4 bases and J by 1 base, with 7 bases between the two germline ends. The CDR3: CASSYGGNTEAFF. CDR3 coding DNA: TGTGCCAGCAGCTACGGGGGGAACACTGAAGCTTTCTTT.

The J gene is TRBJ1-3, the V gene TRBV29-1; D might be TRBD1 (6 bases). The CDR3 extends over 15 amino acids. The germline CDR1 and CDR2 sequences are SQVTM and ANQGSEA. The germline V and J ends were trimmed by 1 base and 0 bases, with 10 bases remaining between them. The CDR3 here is CSVEVPTGSGNTIYF. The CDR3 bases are TGCAGCGTTGAAGTTCCGACAGGCTCTGGAAACACCATATATTTT.

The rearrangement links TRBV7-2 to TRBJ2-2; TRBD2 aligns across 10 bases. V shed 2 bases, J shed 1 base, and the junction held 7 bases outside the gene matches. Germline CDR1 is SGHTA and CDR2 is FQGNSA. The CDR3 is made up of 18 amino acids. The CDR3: CASSLTRLAGLNTGELFF. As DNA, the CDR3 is TGTGCCAGCAGCTTAACCCGACTAGCGGGCCTGAACACCGGGGAGCTGTTTTTT.

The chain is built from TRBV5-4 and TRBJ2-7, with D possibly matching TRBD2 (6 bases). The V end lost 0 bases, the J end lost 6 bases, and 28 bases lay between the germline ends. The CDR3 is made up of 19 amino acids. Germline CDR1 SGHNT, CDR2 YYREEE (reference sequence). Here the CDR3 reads CASSLAVGEPGLFSSEQYF. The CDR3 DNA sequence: TGTGCCAGCAGCTTGGCGGTCGGCGAACCGGGACTTTTTTCAAGCGAGCAGTACTTC.

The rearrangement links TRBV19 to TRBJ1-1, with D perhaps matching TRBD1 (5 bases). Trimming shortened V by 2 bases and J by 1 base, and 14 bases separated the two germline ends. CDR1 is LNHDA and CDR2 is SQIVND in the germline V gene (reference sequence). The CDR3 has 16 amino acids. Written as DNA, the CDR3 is TGTGCCAGTAGTATACCTCCAGGGTACGCGAACACTGAAGCTTTCTTT. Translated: CASSIPPGYANTEAFF.

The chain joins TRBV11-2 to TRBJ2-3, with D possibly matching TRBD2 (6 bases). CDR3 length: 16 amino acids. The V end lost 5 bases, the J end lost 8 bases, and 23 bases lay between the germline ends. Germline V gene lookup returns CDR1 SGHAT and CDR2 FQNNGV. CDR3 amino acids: CASSPLGGANTRTQYF. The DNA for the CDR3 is TGTGCCAGCAGCCCCCTGGGCGGGGCAAACACACGTACGCAGTATTTT.

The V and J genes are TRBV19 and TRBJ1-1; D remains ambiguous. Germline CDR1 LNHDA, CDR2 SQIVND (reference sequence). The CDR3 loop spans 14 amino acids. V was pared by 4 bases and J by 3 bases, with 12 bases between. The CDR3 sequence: CASSTTHRYTEAFF. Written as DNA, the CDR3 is TGTGCCAGTAGTACGACACACCGCTACACTGAAGCTTTCTTT.

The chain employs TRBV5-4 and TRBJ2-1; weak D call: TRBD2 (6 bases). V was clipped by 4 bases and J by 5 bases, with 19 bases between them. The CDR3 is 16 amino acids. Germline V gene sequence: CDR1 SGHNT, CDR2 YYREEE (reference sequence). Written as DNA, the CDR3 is TGTGCCAGCAGCGACGGGGCCGGGAGACCTAACAATGAGCAGTTCTTC. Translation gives CASSDGAGRPNNEQFF. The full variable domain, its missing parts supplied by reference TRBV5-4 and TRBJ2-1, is ETGVTQSPTHLIKTRGQQVTLRCSSQSGHNTVSWYQQALGQGPQFIFQYYREEENGRGNFPPRFSGLQFPNYSSELNVNALELDDSALYLCASSDGAGRPNNEQFFGPGTRLTVL.

The DNA of the CDR3 is TGCGCCAGCAGGCCTACCCAGGGGGATTCCTACAATGAGCAGTTCTTC. It encodes CASRPTQGDSYNEQFF. The gene calls are TRBV5-1 and TRBJ2-1, with 7 bases identical to TRBD1. Trimming took 5 bases from V and 1 from J; bases not matched to a gene: 9. The germline gives CDR1 SGHRS, CDR2 YFSETQ. The CDR3 is 16 residues long.